This TCR beta chain is from a study of PD-1 blockade in classical Hodgkin lymphoma. Produced via immunoSEQ multiplex PCR; TCRdb's table is partial and in-frame only. The table shows tens of thousands of clones, with 87% occurring only once. CDR3 length equals 16 residues. Per germline, CDR1 SGHRS and CDR2 YFSETQ. V was pared by 4 bases and J by 7 bases, with 12 bases of the junction left unmatched. Noted time point: cycle 4 day 1 (C4D1), after more than five weeks of nivolumab. Relapse was seen in all patients after autologous stem cell transplantation, and brentuximab vedotin exposure was variable. The receptor was isolated from a human donor with classical Hodgkin lymphoma. The input for sequencing was peripheral blood mononuclear cells (PBMCs), taken before the fourth cycle of nivolumab. This chain uses TRBV5-1 with TRBJ2-3, with TRBD1 matching over 10 bases. The CDR3 spells CASSQEGDRGRYTQYF. CDR3 nucleotide sequence: TGCGCCAGCAGCCAAGAGGGGGACAGGGGAAGATATACGCAGTATTTT.